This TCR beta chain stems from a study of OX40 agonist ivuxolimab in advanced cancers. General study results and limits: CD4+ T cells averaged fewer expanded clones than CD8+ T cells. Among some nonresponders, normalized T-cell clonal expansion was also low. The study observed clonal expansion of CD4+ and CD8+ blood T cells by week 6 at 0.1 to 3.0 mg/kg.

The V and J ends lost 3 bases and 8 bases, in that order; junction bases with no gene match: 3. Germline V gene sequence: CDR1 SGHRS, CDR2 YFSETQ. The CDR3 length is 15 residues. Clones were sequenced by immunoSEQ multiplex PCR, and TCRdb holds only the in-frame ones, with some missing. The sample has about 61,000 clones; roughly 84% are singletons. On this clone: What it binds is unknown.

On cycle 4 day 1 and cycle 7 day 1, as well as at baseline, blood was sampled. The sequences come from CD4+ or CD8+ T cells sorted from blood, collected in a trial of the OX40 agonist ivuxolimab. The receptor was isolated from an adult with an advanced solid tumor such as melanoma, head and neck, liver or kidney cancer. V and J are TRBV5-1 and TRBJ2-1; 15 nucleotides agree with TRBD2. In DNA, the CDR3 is TGCGCCAGCAGCTCCCGGACTAGCGGGAGGGATGAGCAGTTCTTC. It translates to CASSSRTSGRDEQFF.